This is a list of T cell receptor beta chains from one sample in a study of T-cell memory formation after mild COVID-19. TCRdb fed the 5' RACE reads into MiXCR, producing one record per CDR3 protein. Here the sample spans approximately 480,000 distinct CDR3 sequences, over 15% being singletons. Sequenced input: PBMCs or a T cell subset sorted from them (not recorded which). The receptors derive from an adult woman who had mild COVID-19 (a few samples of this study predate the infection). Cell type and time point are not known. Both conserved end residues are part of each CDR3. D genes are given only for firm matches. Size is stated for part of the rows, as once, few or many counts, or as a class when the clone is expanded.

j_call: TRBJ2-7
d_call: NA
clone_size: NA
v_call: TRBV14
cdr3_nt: TGTGCCAGCAGCCAAGAGGGGGGCCCGGGACAGTCCTACGAGCAGTACTTC
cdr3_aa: CASSQEGGPGQSYEQYF

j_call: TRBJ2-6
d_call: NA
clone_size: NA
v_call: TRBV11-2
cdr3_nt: TGTGCCAGCAGTTCCGTCAACAGGTTCTCTGGGGCCAACGTCCTGACTTTC
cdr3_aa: CASSSVNRFSGANVLTF

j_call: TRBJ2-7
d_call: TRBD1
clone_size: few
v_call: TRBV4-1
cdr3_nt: TGCGCCAGCAGCCACCCGACAGGGGGAGTTTTAGAGCAGTACTTC
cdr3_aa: CASSHPTGGVLEQYF

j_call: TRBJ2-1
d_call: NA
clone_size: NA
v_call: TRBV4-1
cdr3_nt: TGCGCCAGCAACAAAAGGGATCGGGGGAATGAGCAGTTCTTC
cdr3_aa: CASNKRDRGNEQFF

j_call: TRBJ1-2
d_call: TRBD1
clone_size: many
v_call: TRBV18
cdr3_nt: TGTGCCAGCTCCCAACCTTCCCGGGACAGGGCCAACTATGGCTACACCTTC
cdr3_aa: CASSQPSRDRANYGYTF

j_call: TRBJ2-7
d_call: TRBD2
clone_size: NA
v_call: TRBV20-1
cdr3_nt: TGCAGTGCTAGAGATCTTGGGTCTAGCGGTTCAACCGAGCAGTACTTC
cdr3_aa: CSARDLGSSGSTEQYF

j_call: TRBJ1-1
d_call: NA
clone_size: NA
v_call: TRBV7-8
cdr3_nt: TGTGCCAGCAGCTTCCCGGAAGATGGGTGGGACACTGAAGCTTTCTTT
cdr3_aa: CASSFPEDGWDTEAFF

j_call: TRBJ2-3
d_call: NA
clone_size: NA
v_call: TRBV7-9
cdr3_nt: TGTGCCAGCGGCTCCGGGGCCGGGTTCACAGATACGCAGTATTTT
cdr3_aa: CASGSGAGFTDTQYF

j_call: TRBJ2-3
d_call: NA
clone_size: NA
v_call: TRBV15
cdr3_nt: TGTGCCACCAGCAGAGATACTAAGTCAGATACGCAGTATTTT
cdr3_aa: CATSRDTKSDTQYF

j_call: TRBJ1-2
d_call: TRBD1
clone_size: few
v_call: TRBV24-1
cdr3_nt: TGTGCCACCAGTGATGCCGGGACAGGGGTCAATGGCTACACCTTC
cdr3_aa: CATSDAGTGVNGYTF

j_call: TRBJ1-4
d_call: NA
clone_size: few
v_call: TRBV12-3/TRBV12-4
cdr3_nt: TGTGCCAGCAGTCCCCGGGACCGTAATGAAAAACTGTTTTTT
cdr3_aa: CASSPRDRNEKLFF

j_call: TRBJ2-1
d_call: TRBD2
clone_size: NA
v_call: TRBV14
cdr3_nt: TGTGCCAGCAGCCCTGGACTAGCGGGATTTCAAAGCTCCTACAATGAGCAGTTCTTC
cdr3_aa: CASSPGLAGFQSSYNEQFF

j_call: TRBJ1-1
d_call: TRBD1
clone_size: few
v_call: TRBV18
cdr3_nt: TGTGCCAGCTCAACGGGACAGCAACGGGGGACTGAAGCTTTCTTT
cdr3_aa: CASSTGQQRGTEAFF

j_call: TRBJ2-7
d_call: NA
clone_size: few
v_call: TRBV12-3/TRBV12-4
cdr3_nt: TGTGCCAGCAGTTTAGGGTGGCTTATAGGGGACCCAACCTACGAGCAGTACTTC
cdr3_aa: CASSLGWLIGDPTYEQYF

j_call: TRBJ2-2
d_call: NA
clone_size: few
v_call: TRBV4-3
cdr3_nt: TGCGCCAGCAGCCACCAGCACGACAGGAGCACCGGGGAGCTGTTTTTT
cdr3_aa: CASSHQHDRSTGELFF

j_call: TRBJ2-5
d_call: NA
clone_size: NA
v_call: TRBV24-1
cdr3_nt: TGTGCCACCAGTGATTTGGGGGAAACCCAAGAGACCCAGTACTTC
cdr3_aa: CATSDLGETQETQYF

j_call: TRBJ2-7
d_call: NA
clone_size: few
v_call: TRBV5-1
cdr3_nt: TGCGCCAGCAGCTTGGGGGCAGGATCAACCTACGAGCAGTACTTC
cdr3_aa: CASSLGAGSTYEQYF

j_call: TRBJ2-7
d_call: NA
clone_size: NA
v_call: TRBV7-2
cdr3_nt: TGTGCCAGCAGCTTACTTGTATCCAAAGGCTCCTACGAGCAGTACTTC
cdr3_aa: CASSLLVSKGSYEQYF

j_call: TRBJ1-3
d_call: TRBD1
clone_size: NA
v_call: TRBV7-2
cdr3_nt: TGTGCCAGCAGCGCAGGGGGTCCGGGAAAGGGAAAAACCATATATTTT
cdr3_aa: CASSAGGPGKGKTIYF

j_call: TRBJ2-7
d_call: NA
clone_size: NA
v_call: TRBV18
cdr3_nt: TGTGCCAGCTCGCCACGGGGCCGGGACATCTACGAGCAGTACTTC
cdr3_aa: CASSPRGRDIYEQYF

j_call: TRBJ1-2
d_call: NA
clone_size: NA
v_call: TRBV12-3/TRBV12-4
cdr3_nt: TGTGCCAGCAGTTTAGGTTTACAGAATGGGGTCTATGGCTACACCTTC
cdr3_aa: CASSLGLQNGVYGYTF

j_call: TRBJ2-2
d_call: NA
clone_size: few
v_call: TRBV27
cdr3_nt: TGTGCCAGCAGCCTAAAGGCCACCGGGGAGCTGTTTTTT
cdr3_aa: CASSLKATGELFF

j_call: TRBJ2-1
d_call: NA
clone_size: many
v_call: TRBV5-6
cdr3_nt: TGTGCCAGCAGCTTGGGTTGGCGGGGTGAGCAGTTCTTC
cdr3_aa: CASSLGWRGEQFF

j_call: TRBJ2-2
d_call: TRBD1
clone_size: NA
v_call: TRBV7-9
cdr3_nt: TGTGCCAGCAGTGAGAAGGGACAGGGCACCGGGGAGCTGTTTTTT
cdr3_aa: CASSEKGQGTGELFF

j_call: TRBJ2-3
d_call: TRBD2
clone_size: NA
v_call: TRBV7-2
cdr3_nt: TGTGCCAGCAGCTTTAGCGGGCAGACAGATACGCAGTATTTT
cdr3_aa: CASSFSGQTDTQYF

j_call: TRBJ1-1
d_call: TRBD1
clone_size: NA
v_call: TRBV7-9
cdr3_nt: TGTGCCAGCAGCTCCGACAGGGGGGCGTACGGCACTGAAGCTTTCTTT
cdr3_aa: CASSSDRGAYGTEAFF

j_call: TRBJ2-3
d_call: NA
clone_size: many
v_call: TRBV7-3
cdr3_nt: TGTGCCAGCAGCCAACAGGACTATACACAACGGTATTTT
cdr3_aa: CASSQQDYTQRYF

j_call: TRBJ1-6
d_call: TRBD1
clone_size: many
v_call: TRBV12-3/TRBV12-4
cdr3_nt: TGTGCCAGCAGTTTAGCAGGGGGCAATTCACCCCTCCACTTT
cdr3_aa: CASSLAGGNSPLHF

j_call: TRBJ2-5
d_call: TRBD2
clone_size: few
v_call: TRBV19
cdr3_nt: TGTGCCAGTAGTACCTGGACTAGCGGGGGACACCCGACCCAGTACTTC
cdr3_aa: CASSTWTSGGHPTQYF

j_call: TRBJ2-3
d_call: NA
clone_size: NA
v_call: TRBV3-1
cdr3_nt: TGTGCCAGCAGCCCCGACGGATCAATTACTAGCACAGATACGCAGTATTTT
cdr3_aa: CASSPDGSITSTDTQYF

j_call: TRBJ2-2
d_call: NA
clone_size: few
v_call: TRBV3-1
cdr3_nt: TGTGCCAGCAGCCCGCCTCTTTCCACCGGGGAGCTGTTTTTT
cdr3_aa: CASSPPLSTGELFF

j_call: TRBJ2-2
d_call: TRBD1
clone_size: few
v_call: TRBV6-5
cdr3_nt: TGTGCCAGCAGTTTCCGGGACAGGGAAACCGGGGAGCTGTTTTTT
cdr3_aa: CASSFRDRETGELFF

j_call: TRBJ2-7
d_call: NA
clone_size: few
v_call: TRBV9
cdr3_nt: TGTGCCAGCAGCGTAGAAGGCTCCTACAGCTCCTACGAGCAGTACTTC
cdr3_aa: CASSVEGSYSSYEQYF